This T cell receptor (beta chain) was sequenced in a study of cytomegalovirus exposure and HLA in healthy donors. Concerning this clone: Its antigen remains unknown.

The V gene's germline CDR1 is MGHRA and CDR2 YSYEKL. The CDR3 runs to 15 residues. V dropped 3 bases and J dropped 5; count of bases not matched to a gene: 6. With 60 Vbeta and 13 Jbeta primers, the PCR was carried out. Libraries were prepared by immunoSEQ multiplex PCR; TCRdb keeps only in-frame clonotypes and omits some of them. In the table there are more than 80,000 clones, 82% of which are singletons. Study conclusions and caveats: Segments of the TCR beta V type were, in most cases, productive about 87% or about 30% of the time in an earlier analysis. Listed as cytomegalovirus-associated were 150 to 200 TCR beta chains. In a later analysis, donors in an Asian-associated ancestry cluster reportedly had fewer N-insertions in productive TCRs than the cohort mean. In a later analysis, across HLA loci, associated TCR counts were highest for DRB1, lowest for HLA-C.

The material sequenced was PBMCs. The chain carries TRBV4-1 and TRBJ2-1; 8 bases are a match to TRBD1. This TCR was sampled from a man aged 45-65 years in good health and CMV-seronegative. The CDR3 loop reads CASSQMGQANNEQFF. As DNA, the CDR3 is TGCGCCAGCAGCCAGATGGGACAGGCTAACAATGAGCAGTTCTTC.